This section outlines one TCR beta chain sequence together with its context. These data come from a study of blood T cell repertoires in COVID-19. Study-level background: Samples representing acute and convalescent COVID-19 were sourced from the United States, Italy and Spain.

Cohort assignment relied on participant-reported clinical history. V was clipped by 4 bases and J by 15 bases, with 16 bases between them. The germline CDR1 and CDR2 sequences are SEHNR and FQNEAQ (reference sequence). The CDR3 runs 13 residues. TCRdb keeps only in-frame clones here, not all; method: immunoSEQ multiplex PCR. The sample holds approximately 280,000 clones, around 85% seen once. The chain links TRBV7-9 to TRBJ1-6; D is possibly TRBD1 (5 bases). Sequenced input: PBMCs or T cells enriched from blood (not recorded which). This clonotype was sampled from a woman in her forties or fifties who had recovered from COVID-19. For the CDR3, the DNA is TGTGCCAGCAGCTACAGTTCAGGGAAGTACCTCCACTTT. This gives the protein CASSYSSGKYLHF.